Shown below are 27 T cell receptor beta chains from a single sample sequenced in a study of PD-L1 blockade in urothelial cancer. Stated time point: peripheral blood 6 weeks after treatment start. The method was immunoSEQ multiplex PCR; TCRdb's version includes in-frame clones alone and lacks a portion of them. The sample lists 72,000 or so clones, about nine tenths seen once, with about 11% in the top ten. This specimen consisted of PBMCs, obtained around atezolizumab (anti-PD-L1) treatment. All receptors derive from a man in his sixties with urothelial cancer.

The genes are TRBV7-9 and TRBJ2-2; a weak D match, TRBD2 (5 bases). Trimming cost V 11 bases and J 4 bases, with 14 bases left between them. Germline CDR1 SEHNR, CDR2 FQNEAQ (reference sequence). CDR3 size: 13 residues. The CDR3 DNA reads as TGTGCCTCCCGCTCGGGGAGCACCGGGGAGCTGTTTTTT. Translating gives CASRSGSTGELFF.

The J gene is TRBJ2-2, the V gene TRBV28, with D possibly matching TRBD2 (6 bases). There are 16 residues in the CDR3. Germline V gives CDR1 MDHEN, CDR2 SYDVKM. Trimming shortened V by 6 bases and J by 0 bases, and 14 bases separated the two germline ends. In DNA, the CDR3 is TGTGCCAGCAGGCGATTTAGCGGACCGAACACCGGGGAGCTGTTTTTT. Amino acids: CASRRFSGPNTGELFF.

The V and J genes are TRBV27 and TRBJ1-5; TRBD1 agrees at 7 bases. CDR1 is MNHEY, CDR2 SMNVEV, per germline (reference sequence). Germline trimming cut 6 bases from V and 0 bases from J; bases unmatched to any gene: 5. The CDR3 loop spans 15 amino acids. The CDR3 is CASSPGGYSNQPQHF. In DNA, the CDR3 is TGTGCCAGCAGCCCAGGGGGTTATAGCAATCAGCCCCAGCATTTT.

This clone was counted once. This chain links TRBV5-6 with TRBJ2-6; no firm D call. Trimming removed 0 bases at V and 0 bases at J, with 4 bases between. Germline CDR1 SGHDT, CDR2 YYEEEE. CDR3 length: 15 residues. The CDR3 DNA sequence: TGTGCCAGCAGCTTGGTAGTCTCTGGGGCCAACGTCCTGACTTTC. Its translation: CASSLVVSGANVLTF.

With respect to this clone: Germline is not matched at one junction end, which may reflect a read error. V and J are TRBV4-1 and TRBJ2-7, with 11 bases matching TRBD2. The CDR3 has 16 amino acids. Germline CDR1 reads MGHRA; CDR2 reads YSYEKL. The DNA for the CDR3 is TGCGCCAGTTCAATATTCACAGGGGAAATAGCGGGAGGGCTTAACTTC. Its protein product is CASSIFTGEIAGGLNF.

This clone was seen just once. V gene TRBV7-3 combines with J gene TRBJ1-1, with D possibly TRBD1 on 5 matching bases. Trimming stripped 5 bases from V and 0 bases from J, with 16 bases between. CDR1 is SGHTA, CDR2 FQGTGA, per germline. The CDR3 sequence is 16 residues long. The CDR3 DNA reads as TGTGCCAGCAGCACGATCCACGGGGGAATGAACACTGAAGCTTTCTTT. Residues: CASSTIHGGMNTEAFF.

The rearrangement joins TRBV7-2 to TRBJ2-1, with D possibly TRBD1 on 6 matching bases. The CDR3 extends over 13 amino acids. Per germline, CDR1 SGHTA and CDR2 FQGNSA. The germline V and J ends were trimmed by 4 bases and 10 bases, with 14 bases remaining between them. Here the CDR3 DNA reads TGTGCCAGCAGCTCGCCTTCCGGGACAGAGCAGTTCTTC. Residues: CASSSPSGTEQFF. The variable domain in full, completed from reference TRBV7-2 and TRBJ2-1, reads GAGVSQSPSNKVTEKGKDVELRCDPISGHTALYWYRQSLGQGLEFLIYFQGNSAPDKSGLPSDRFSAERTGGSVSTLTIQRTQQEDSAVYLCASSSPSGTEQFFGPGTRLTVL.

V usage is TRBV11-3 and J usage is TRBJ1-3; D is possibly TRBD1 (5 bases). CDR1 and CDR2 from the germline V gene are SGHNT and YENEEA. The CDR3 has 17 residues. Trimming cost V 5 bases and J 0 bases, with 17 bases left between them. DNA for the CDR3: TGTGCCAGCAGCCCGCCCGCGACAGTTCTCTCTGGAAACACCATATATTTT. Translated: CASSPPATVLSGNTIYF.

The chain couples TRBV5-6 to TRBJ2-3, with TRBD2 identical over 10 bases. The CDR3 has 16 residues. Germline trimming cut 3 bases from V and 7 bases from J; bases unmatched to any gene: 11. Germline V gives CDR1 SGHDT, CDR2 YYEEEE. CDR3 region: CASSSRGAGGMNTQYF. The CDR3 DNA is TGTGCCAGCAGCTCCAGGGGAGCGGGGGGGATGAATACGCAGTATTTT. Using reference TRBV5-6 and TRBJ2-3 for the parts outside the CDR3, the full variable domain is DAGVTQSPTHLIKTRGQQVTLRCSPKSGHDTVSWYQQALGQGPQFIFQYYEEEERQRGNFPDRFSGHQFPNYSSELNVNALLLGDSALYLCASSSRGAGGMNTQYFGPGTRLTVL.

This chain links TRBV5-1 with TRBJ1-3; D is possibly TRBD1 (5 bases). The V end lost 2 bases, the J end lost 2 bases, and 8 bases lay between the germline ends. The CDR3 covers 14 residues. Germline lookup yields CDR1 SGHRS and CDR2 YFSETQ. The CDR3 sequence is CASSLSGTGNTIYF. CDR3 DNA: TGCGCCAGCAGCTTATCAGGGACTGGAAACACCATATATTTT. The variable domain in full, completed from reference TRBV5-1 and TRBJ1-3, reads KAGVTQTPRYLIKTRGQQVTLSCSPISGHRSVSWYQQTPGQGLQFLFEYFSETQRNKGNFPGRFSGRQFSNSRSEMNVSTLELGDSALYLCASSLSGTGNTIYFGEGSWLTVV.

This clone appeared once. This chain links TRBV6-4 with TRBJ1-5; D is unclear. The germline CDR1 and CDR2 sequences are MRHNA and SNTAGT. The CDR3 has 11 residues. Trimming stripped 11 bases from V and 6 bases from J, with 11 bases between. CDR3 bases: TGTGCCCGCGGGGTAGTTCAGCCCCAGCATTTT. Protein product: CARGVVQPQHF.

The chain is built from TRBV2 and TRBJ2-2, with a tentative D call TRBD2 (6 bases). The germline V and J ends were trimmed by 7 bases and 4 bases, with 10 bases remaining between them. Germline V gene lookup returns CDR1 SNHLY and CDR2 FYNNEI. The length of the CDR3 is 13 residues. CDR3 DNA: TGTGCCAGCAAGGAGGGCGGCACCGGGGAGCTGTTTTTT. Its translation: CASKEGGTGELFF. Looking up the rest from reference TRBV2 and TRBJ2-2 gives the full variable domain: EPEVTQTPSHQVTQMGQEVILRCVPISNHLYFYWYRQILGQKVEFLVSFYNNEISEKSEIFDDQFSVERPDGSNFTLKIRSTKLEDSAMYFCASKEGGTGELFFGEGSRLTVL.

V usage is TRBV6-5 and J usage is TRBJ1-5; no reliable D call. This CDR3 has 12 residues. Germline-derived CDR1 and CDR2 are MNHEY and SVGAGI. Trimming removed 5 bases from V and 4 bases from J, with 6 bases in between. In DNA form, the CDR3 reads TGTGCCAGCAGTCCGGGGAATCAGCCCCAGCATTTT. Protein product: CASSPGNQPQHF.

The genes are TRBV19 and TRBJ2-7; TRBD2 agrees at 8 bases. CDR3 size: 15 residues. J gave up 3 bases and V 1 base, and 5 bases lay outside the gene matches. Per the germline V gene, CDR1 is LNHDA and CDR2 is SQIVND (reference sequence). The CDR3 loop reads CASSIGLAGHYEQYF. CDR3 DNA sequence: TGTGCCAGTAGTATAGGCCTAGCGGGCCACTACGAGCAGTACTTC. Full variable domain (outside the CDR3, taken from reference TRBV19 and TRBJ2-7): DGGITQSPKYLFRKEGQNVTLSCEQNLNHDAMYWYRQDPGQGLRLIYYSQIVNDFQKGDIAEGYSVSREKKESFPLTVTSAQKNPTAFYLCASSIGLAGHYEQYFGPGTRLTVT.

The V and J genes are TRBV2 and TRBJ1-5; D possibly corresponds to TRBD1 (6 bases). The CDR3 covers 17 residues. The V end was cut by 2 bases, the J end by 3 bases, with 17 bases between. The germline gives CDR1 SNHLY, CDR2 FYNNEI. CDR3 residues: CASSESRGTRYNQPQHF. The CDR3 DNA reads TGTGCCAGCAGTGAATCCCGTGGGACAAGGTACAATCAGCCCCAGCATTTT.

The chain has TRBV30 and TRBJ1-5; 9 bases match TRBD1. Germline loops: CDR1 GTSNPN, CDR2 SVGIG (reference sequence). The CDR3 runs to 14 residues. J gave up 6 bases and V 0 bases, and 3 bases lay outside the gene matches. The CDR3: CAWSVGTGRQPQHF. CDR3 DNA sequence: TGTGCCTGGAGTGTGGGGACAGGGCGTCAGCCCCAGCATTTT.

The V gene is TRBV10-3, the J gene TRBJ2-5; 9 bases align to TRBD1. Trimming cost V 6 bases and J 2 bases; bases outside gene matches: 4. From germline, CDR1 is ENHRY and CDR2 SYGVKD. This CDR3 has 14 amino acids. CDR3 in amino acids: CAIRPDRGQETQYF. CDR3 coding DNA: TGTGCCATCAGACCCGACAGGGGGCAAGAGACCCAGTACTTC.

V gene TRBV19 combines with J gene TRBJ2-3; D may be TRBD2 (7 bases). V lost 3 bases, J lost 4 bases, and 17 bases lay in between. There are 16 residues in the CDR3. The germline V gene has CDR1 LNHDA and CDR2 SQIVND (reference sequence). The chain's CDR3 is CASSIPGGIGSDTQYF. For the CDR3, the DNA is TGTGCCAGTAGTATCCCGGGGGGCATTGGTTCAGATACGCAGTATTTT.

The genes are TRBV19 and TRBJ1-2; 8 nucleotides agree with TRBD1. Germline CDR1 is LNHDA and CDR2 is SQIVND (reference sequence). The V gene end was trimmed by 5 bases and the J gene end by 7 bases; junction bases not matched to a gene: 15. This CDR3 has 16 amino acids. The CDR3 coding sequence is TGTGCCAGTAGTCCTGGGACAGGACCTTTATTTTTTGGCTACACCTTC. It is translated as CASSPGTGPLFFGYTF.

The chain is built from TRBV7-3 and TRBJ2-5; D possibly corresponds to TRBD2 (6 bases). V lost 2 bases and J lost 6, with 13 bases in between. Germline V CDR1 and CDR2: SGHTA, FQGTGA. CDR3 length equals 14 residues. Here the CDR3 reads CASSLGAGMKTQYF. The DNA for the CDR3 is TGTGCCAGCAGCTTAGGAGCGGGTATGAAGACCCAGTACTTC.

The chain recombines TRBV7-2 with TRBJ1-2; 7 positions agree with TRBD1. CDR1 and CDR2 (germline): SGHTA, FQGNSA. Trimming cost V 5 bases and J 1 base; bases outside gene matches: 10. The CDR3 totals 16 residues. The CDR3 region has the DNA TGTGCCAGCAGCCCTAGAACCGGACAGGTTAACTATGGCTACACCTTC. This sequence encodes CASSPRTGQVNYGYTF. Full variable domain (outside the CDR3, taken from reference TRBV7-2 and TRBJ1-2): GAGVSQSPSNKVTEKGKDVELRCDPISGHTALYWYRQSLGQGLEFLIYFQGNSAPDKSGLPSDRFSAERTGGSVSTLTIQRTQQEDSAVYLCASSPRTGQVNYGYTFGSGTRLTVV.

This chain links TRBV5-6 with TRBJ2-5; 14 bases line up with TRBD2. The CDR3 loop spans 16 amino acids. V gave up 4 bases and J gave up 7 bases; unmatched junction bases: 9. Germline CDR1 reads SGHDT; CDR2 reads YYEEEE. CDR3 residues: CASSTGLAGVGGTQYF. CDR3 DNA sequence: TGTGCCAGCAGCACGGGACTAGCGGGGGTAGGGGGGACCCAGTACTTC.

The chain uses TRBV27 and TRBJ2-1, with D perhaps TRBD2 (5 bases). Trimming took off 2 bases at V and 10 bases at J, with 6 bases between the two ends. The CDR3 loop spans 11 amino acids. From germline, CDR1 is MNHEY and CDR2 SMNVEV (reference sequence). This chain's CDR3 is CASSLGLEQFF. The DNA for the CDR3 is TGTGCCAGCAGTTTAGGACTGGAGCAGTTCTTC.

This clone was counted only a few times. CDR3 in DNA: TGTGCCAGCAGCCACCGGGAGGATCAGCCCCAGCATTTT. Amino acids: CASSHREDQPQHF. The J gene is TRBJ1-5, the V gene TRBV6-5; no clear D. Germline V gene data show CDR1 as MNHEY and CDR2 as SVGAGI. The CDR3 runs 13 residues. V was clipped by 6 bases and J by 5 bases, with 11 bases between them.

This clone was detected only a few times. The chain recombines TRBV7-9 with TRBJ1-2; the D is unclear. Between the trimmed V and J ends, which lost 1 base and 6 bases, there was a span of 12 bases. Per germline, CDR1 SEHNR and CDR2 FQNEAQ (reference sequence). The length of the CDR3 is 14 residues. This CDR3 is CASSLVAEGHGYTF. CDR3 nucleotides: TGTGCCAGCAGCTTAGTAGCGGAGGGTCATGGCTACACCTTC. The whole variable domain, filled in from reference TRBV7-9 and TRBJ1-2, reads DTGVSQNPRHKITKRGQNVTFRCDPISEHNRLYWYRQTLGQGPEFLTYFQNEAQLEKSRLLSDRFSAERPKGSFSTLEIQRTEQGDSAMYLCASSLVAEGHGYTFGSGTRLTVV.

V and J are TRBV19 and TRBJ2-1; 10 bases map to TRBD2. The germline V gene has CDR1 LNHDA and CDR2 SQIVND (reference sequence). This CDR3 comprises 15 residues. The V and J ends lost 5 bases and 7 bases, in that order; junction bases with no gene match: 8. As DNA, the CDR3 is TGTGCCAGTAGTTCCCAAGCGGGGGGGCAAAATGAGCAGTTCTTC. Translating gives CASSSQAGGQNEQFF. The full variable domain, rest sourced from reference TRBV19 and TRBJ2-1, is DGGITQSPKYLFRKEGQNVTLSCEQNLNHDAMYWYRQDPGQGLRLIYYSQIVNDFQKGDIAEGYSVSREKKESFPLTVTSAQKNPTAFYLCASSSQAGGQNEQFFGPGTRLTVL.

Here the CDR3 reads CASRIAANSYEQYF. Written as DNA, the CDR3 is TGTGCCAGTCGAATAGCGGCGAACTCCTACGAGCAGTACTTC. This chain links TRBV7-2 with TRBJ2-7; TRBD2 might be the D (6 bases). CDR1 SGHTA and CDR2 FQGNSA come from the germline V gene. V was clipped by 9 bases and J by 0 bases, with 15 bases between them. This CDR3 is built from 14 residues.